Listed here are 18 T cell receptor beta chains from one sample, sequenced in a study of T cell responses to AZD1222 COVID-19 vaccine. The assay was immunoSEQ multiplex PCR, and TCRdb's table has in-frame clones only and misses some. The table records around 100,000 clones, 85% to 90% of them present only once. The sequencing here drew on peripheral blood, taken on day 0 of AZD1222 vaccination. The receptors come from an adult in good health.

The V call is TRBV6-5, the J call TRBJ2-7; possibly TRBD1 for D (6 bases). The CDR3 is 13 residues long. CDR1 MNHEY and CDR2 SVGAGI come from the germline V gene. V lost 7 bases to trimming and J lost 3 bases, with 13 bases between them. In DNA form, the CDR3 reads TGTGCCAGCACTACGACAGGAGACTACGAGCAGTACTTC. Translated, it gives CASTTTGDYEQYF.

This clone appeared once. CDR3 sequence reads: CASSLGTGRGNTIYF. CDR3 nucleotides: TGTGCCAGCAGCTTAGGTACCGGGCGAGGAAACACCATATATTTT. This chain connects TRBV11-3 to TRBJ1-3; D not certain. The length of the CDR3 is 15 residues. Germline lookup yields CDR1 SGHNT and CDR2 YENEEA. V lost 1 base to trimming and J lost 4 bases, with 11 bases between them.

This chain joins TRBV5-1 and TRBJ2-3, with 9 bases aligning to TRBD2. Germline trimming cut 0 bases from V and 4 bases from J; bases unmatched to any gene: 9. Germline CDR1 and CDR2: SGHRS and YFSETQ. The CDR3 is 17 amino acids. The CDR3 DNA reads as TGCGCCAGCAGCTTGGGTGCGGGGGGGCCGCTTTCAGATACGCAGTATTTT. The encoded protein is CASSLGAGGPLSDTQYF.

This chain connects TRBV28 to TRBJ2-6; no clear D. V was pared by 1 base and J by 0 bases, with 10 bases between. Germline V gives CDR1 MDHEN, CDR2 SYDVKM. This CDR3 is built from 17 residues. DNA for the CDR3: TGTGCCAGCAGTTTATTGGGCAGGAGCTCTGGGGCCAACGTCCTGACTTTC. Its protein is CASSLLGRSSGANVLTF.

As concerns this clone: At one boundary the junction diverges from the germline segment, which might be a read error. CDR3 residues: CASRGGVTDAQYF. In nucleotides, the CDR3 is TGTGCCAGTAGGGGGGGTGTCACAGATGCGCAGTATTTT. The V call is TRBV19, the J call TRBJ2-3; perhaps TRBD2 as D (6 bases). Germline loops: CDR1 LNHDA, CDR2 SQIVND (reference sequence). The CDR3 is 13 amino acids.

The chain carries TRBV5-1 and TRBJ1-4; weak D call: TRBD1 (5 bases). Trimming left V 4 bases short and J 5 bases short, with 12 bases between. Germline V gives CDR1 SGHRS, CDR2 YFSETQ. The CDR3 runs 14 residues. CDR3 sequence (DNA): TGCGCCAGCAGCCTGATGGGGGGGAATGAAAAACTGTTTTTT. Translating it yields CASSLMGGNEKLFF.

The J gene is TRBJ2-7, the V gene TRBV5-5; the match to TRBD1 covers 8 bases. CDR1 is SGHKS and CDR2 is YYEKEE in the germline V gene (reference sequence). The CDR3 consists of 16 residues. V was pared by 4 bases and J by 1 base, with 10 bases of the junction left unmatched. Here the CDR3 DNA reads TGTGCCAGCAGCAGAAACAGGGGGTCCCTTTCCTACGAGCAGTACTTC. Amino acid sequence: CASSRNRGSLSYEQYF.

J is TRBJ1-2 and V is TRBV6-5; 7 positions agree with TRBD1. The junction had 12 bases not matched to a gene; V was cut back by 4 bases and J by 10 bases. Germline-derived CDR1 and CDR2 are MNHEY and SVGAGI. This CDR3 spans 14 amino acids. The chain's CDR3 is CASSSVGQEDDYTF. Here the CDR3 DNA reads TGTGCCAGCAGTTCAGTCGGACAGGAAGATGACTACACCTTC.

V gene TRBV6-5 combines with J gene TRBJ1-2, with no clear D. Germline V CDR1 and CDR2: MNHEY, SVGAGI. The CDR3 spans 15 residues. V was pared by 3 bases and J by 5 bases, with 16 bases between. CDR3 in amino acids: CASSYKSYNPYGYTF. CDR3 bases: TGTGCCAGCAGTTATAAGTCATATAACCCTTATGGCTACACCTTC.

This clone was seen just once. DNA for the CDR3: TGTGCCACCGGGACTAGCGGAACCTACGAGCAGTACTTC. It is translated as CATGTSGTYEQYF. The J gene is TRBJ2-7, the V gene TRBV24-1; TRBD2 matches at 11 bases. Per germline, CDR1 KGHDR and CDR2 SFDVKD. V was clipped by 9 bases and J by 2 bases; unmatched bases: 2. The CDR3 runs to 13 residues.

The chain couples TRBV11-2 to TRBJ1-5; tentative D call: TRBD1 (6 bases). The germline V and J ends were trimmed by 5 bases and 4 bases, with 15 bases remaining between them. Looked up from germline, CDR1 is SGHAT and CDR2 is FQNNGV. The CDR3 covers 15 residues. The CDR3 nucleotides are TGTGCCAGCAGCCCCGCCGGGCAGGGGAATCAGCCCCAGCATTTT. Protein sequence: CASSPAGQGNQPQHF.

This chain joins TRBV24-1 and TRBJ2-1; TRBD1 might be the D (6 bases). The CDR3 is 13 amino acids. V lost 1 base to trimming and J lost 13 bases, with 13 bases between them. The V gene's germline CDR1 is KGHDR and CDR2 SFDVKD. CDR3 DNA: TGTGCCACCAGTGATTTACGGGCAGGGGATCAGTTCTTC. Amino acid sequence: CATSDLRAGDQFF.

The genes are TRBV3-1 (or the pseudogene TRBV3-2) and TRBJ1-1; 7 nucleotides align to TRBD1. The CDR3 covers 14 residues. V was clipped by 2 bases and J by 4 bases; unmatched bases: 4. The germline CDR1 and CDR2 sequences are LGHDT and YNNKEL (reference sequence). The CDR3 coding sequence is TGTGCCAGCAGCCAACTGACAGGGCCCACTGAAGCTTTCTTT. This sequence encodes CASSQLTGPTEAFF.

The V call is TRBV7-3, the J call TRBJ2-2, with TRBD2 matching 12 bases. The trim removed 9 bases at V and 5 bases at J, leaving 1 base unmatched. The length of the CDR3 is 13 residues. From germline, CDR1 is SGHTA and CDR2 FQGTGA. Here the CDR3 reads CASGLAGTGELFF. As DNA, the CDR3 is TGTGCCAGTGGACTAGCGGGGACCGGGGAGCTGTTTTTT.

This clone was recorded a few times. The rearrangement links TRBV4-3 to TRBJ2-7; 9 bases agree with TRBD2. This CDR3 is 15 amino acids long. V shed 4 bases and J 3 bases; nucleotides not matched to a gene: 7. From germline, CDR1 is LGHNA and CDR2 YSLEER. The CDR3, as DNA: TGCGCCAGCAGCCCCACTAGCGGGTCGGACTACGAGCAGTACTTC. Its protein product is CASSPTSGSDYEQYF.

The V and J genes are TRBV4-1 and TRBJ1-1; D perhaps matches TRBD1 (5 bases). Trimming stripped 5 bases from V and 0 bases from J, with 19 bases between. Germline lookup yields CDR1 MGHRA and CDR2 YSYEKL. This CDR3 has 17 amino acids. CDR3 amino acids: CASSSEGRGRMNTEAFF. CDR3 bases: TGCGCCAGCAGCTCAGAAGGTAGGGGAAGGATGAACACTGAAGCTTTCTTT.

In nucleotides, the CDR3 is TGTGCCAGCAGCTCCCAGGGATCCACCGGGGAGCTGTTTTTT. Translating gives CASSSQGSTGELFF. The V and J genes are TRBV5-4 and TRBJ2-2; a possible D gene is TRBD1 (5 bases). V gave up 3 bases and J gave up 4 bases, with 10 bases separating them. The CDR3 is 14 residues long. Germline V gene sequence: CDR1 SGHNT, CDR2 YYREEE (reference sequence). The whole variable domain, remainder taken from reference TRBV5-4 and TRBJ2-2, is ETGVTQSPTHLIKTRGQQVTLRCSSQSGHNTVSWYQQALGQGPQFIFQYYREEENGRGNFPPRFSGLQFPNYSSELNVNALELDDSALYLCASSSQGSTGELFFGEGSRLTVL.

The chain joins TRBV7-6 to TRBJ1-2; 9 nucleotides match TRBD1. V was clipped by 3 bases and J by 4 bases; unmatched bases: 6. The CDR3 spans 15 residues. Germline assignment: CDR1 SGHVS and CDR2 FNYEAQ. The CDR3 bases are TGTGCCAGCAGCTTGTCGGACAGGGGATTCTATGGCTACACCTTC. Its protein is CASSLSDRGFYGYTF.